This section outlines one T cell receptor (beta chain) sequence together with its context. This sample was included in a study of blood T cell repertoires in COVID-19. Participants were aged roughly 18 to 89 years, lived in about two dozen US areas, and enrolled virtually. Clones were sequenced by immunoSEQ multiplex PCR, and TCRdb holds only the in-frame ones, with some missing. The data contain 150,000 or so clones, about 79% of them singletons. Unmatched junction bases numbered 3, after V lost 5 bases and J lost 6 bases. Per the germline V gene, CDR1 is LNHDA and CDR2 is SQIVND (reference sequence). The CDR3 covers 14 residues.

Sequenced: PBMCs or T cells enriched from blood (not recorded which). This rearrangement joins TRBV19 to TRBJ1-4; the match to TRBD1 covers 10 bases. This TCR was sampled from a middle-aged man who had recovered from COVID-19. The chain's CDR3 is CASSRTGGDEKLFF. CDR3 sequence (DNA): TGTGCCAGTAGTCGGACAGGGGGTGATGAAAAACTGTTTTTT.